This T cell receptor beta chain comes out of a study of spatial heterogeneity in lung cancer. Study overall: The authors sequenced available follow-up PBMC samples, taken a median of roughly 2 years after resection. Detection consistently captured more beta-chain sequences than alpha-chain sequences. Whole-study findings and limits: Among blood samples, ubiquitous expanded tumor TCRs appeared more at resection than at follow-up.

Time point noted: blood at routine non-recurrence follow-up after resection. TCRs were sequenced from unsorted whole RNA of tumor, nontumor lung or PBMC. The V gene lost 6 bases and the J gene lost 6 bases, with 23 bases spanning the gap. The CDR3 is made up of 17 amino acids. Germline CDR1 MNHEY, CDR2 SVGAGI. Via MiXCR, TCRdb re-called the 5' RACE reads, giving one row per CDR3 protein. The sample has about 16,000 distinct CDR3 sequences; 6.3% are singletons. The sample holds many counts of this clonotype. Its antigen is unidentified. This sequence originates from a male donor with early-stage non-small cell lung cancer. V is TRBV6-5 and J is TRBJ2-2, with D possibly being TRBD2 (6 bases). Specimen: PBMCs, collected at follow-up. The CDR3 is CASSLPGAAGRAGELFF. The CDR3 coding sequence is TGTGCCAGCAGCCTACCCGGGGCGGCGGGAAGGGCCGGGGAGCTGTTTTTT.